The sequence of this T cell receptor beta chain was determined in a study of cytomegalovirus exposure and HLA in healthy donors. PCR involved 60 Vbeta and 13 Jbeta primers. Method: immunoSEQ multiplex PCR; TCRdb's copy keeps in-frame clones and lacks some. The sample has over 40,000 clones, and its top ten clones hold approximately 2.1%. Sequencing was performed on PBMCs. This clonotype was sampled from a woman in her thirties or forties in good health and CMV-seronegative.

The CDR3 nucleotides are TGCGCCAGCAGCTCCCTAGCGGGAGGGGGCGAGCAGTACTTC. Its protein product is CASSSLAGGGEQYF. J is TRBJ2-7 and V is TRBV5-1, with 12 bases that match TRBD2. CDR3 size: 14 residues. Germline V gene sequence: CDR1 SGHRS, CDR2 YFSETQ. V shed 3 bases, J shed 6 bases, and the junction held 4 bases outside the gene matches.